Listed below are T cell receptor beta chains from one sample, sequenced in a study of early T cells in non-severe SARS-CoV-2 infection. Using its own MiXCR run on the 5' RACE reads, TCRdb lists one record per CDR3 protein. The table lists 85,000 to 100,000 distinct CDR3 sequences, 16% of them singletons. This sample comprised whole blood, obtained at baseline. The receptor source for this set is an adult who was a healthcare worker with PCR-confirmed SARS-CoV-2 infection or an uninfected control (not recorded which). Both conserved end residues are trimmed from each CDR3. Each record gives: J gene, V gene, CDR3 protein.

J: TRBJ1-1; V: TRBV10-3; CDR3: AISAGHPNTEAF
J: TRBJ2-1; V: TRBV27; CDR3: ASSHQPGLAGGNEQF
J: TRBJ2-4; V: TRBV7-8; CDR3: ASSFRGRDLDIQY
J: TRBJ2-5; V: TRBV20-1; CDR3: SARRAGRGDSETQY
J: TRBJ2-7; V: TRBV12-3/TRBV12-4; CDR3: ASSFGGNEQY
J: TRBJ2-3; V: TRBV7-9; CDR3: ASSHKTKSTDTQY
J: TRBJ2-7; V: TRBV6-5; CDR3: ASSPGVYEQY
J: TRBJ2-2; V: TRBV6-5; CDR3: ASMGLASGTGELF
J: TRBJ2-1; V: TRBV14; CDR3: ASSRGTYNEQF
J: TRBJ2-3; V: TRBV28; CDR3: ASSLTADTQY
J: TRBJ2-7; V: TRBV7-2; CDR3: ASSLGAGGYEQY
J: TRBJ1-2; V: TRBV7-2; CDR3: ASRLGEGYT
J: TRBJ2-7; V: TRBV6-1; CDR3: ASSHGSSYEQY
J: TRBJ2-1; V: TRBV20-1; CDR3: SANPTSGSSNEQF
J: TRBJ1-5; V: TRBV28; CDR3: ASSFLDSHNQPQH
J: TRBJ2-1; V: TRBV7-3; CDR3: ASSLGGRTDEQF
J: TRBJ1-3; V: TRBV20-1; CDR3: SASPQGLYTIY
J: TRBJ2-1; V: TRBV7-6; CDR3: ASSRSGAGEQF
J: TRBJ1-1; V: TRBV19; CDR3: ASSLSPSVDTEAF
J: TRBJ2-5; V: TRBV20-1; CDR3: SAFREMRETQY
J: TRBJ2-7; V: TRBV5-1; CDR3: ASSLTLAGSYEQY
J: TRBJ2-7; V: TRBV7-9; CDR3: ASSPETGGSYEQY